This is a list of T cell receptor beta chains from one sample in a study of CD8+ T cells in alopecia areata. Data came from immunoSEQ multiplex PCR; TCRdb stores just in-frame clones and leaves some out. The sample holds about 210,000 clones; around two fifths are singletons and the top ten take over 2%. The sample in question was CD4+ T cells sorted from blood, obtained at approximately week 37, from a patient treated with tofacitinib. The receptors were sampled from a human donor with alopecia areata. Both conserved end residues are part of each CDR3. A D gene is named only where the DNA matches it firmly. Only part of the rows carry a size: once, few, many, or a class if the clone is expanded.

d_call j_call v_call clone_size cdr3_aa cdr3_nt
TRBD1 TRBJ2-5 TRBV5-1 . CASSYGPQGVETQYF TGCGCCAGCAGCTACGGACCTCAGGGGGTCGAGACCCAGTACTTC
TRBD2 TRBJ2-5 TRBV19 . CASSKNSGREETQYF TGTGCCAGTAGTAAGAATAGCGGGAGGGAAGAGACCCAGTACTTC
. TRBJ2-4 TRBV7-2 few CASSSLSGGRQNIQYF TGTGCCAGCAGCTCCCTATCTGGTGGGAGGCAGAACATTCAGTACTTC
. TRBJ2-1 TRBV25-1 . CASKVPGMDYNEQFF TGTGCCAGCAAAGTCCCGGGAATGGACTACAATGAGCAGTTCTTC
. TRBJ1-5 TRBV25-1 . CASSVGLNQPQHF TGTGCCAGCAGTGTGGGCCTAAATCAGCCCCAGCATTTT
. TRBJ1-1 TRBV5-4 . CASSLVDTEAFF TGTGCCAGCAGCTTGGTAGACACTGAAGCTTTCTTT
. TRBJ2-1 TRBV19 medium-sized CASSVPGTSRQQFF TGTGCCAGTAGTGTCCCTGGGACTTCACGACAGCAGTTCTTC
. TRBJ1-1 TRBV7-2 . CASRRDRNTEAFF TGTGCCAGCAGAAGAGACAGGAACACTGAAGCTTTCTTT
TRBD2 TRBJ2-1 TRBV7-9 . CASSHLAGAGEQFF TGTGCCAGCAGCCACCTAGCGGGAGCTGGTGAGCAGTTCTTC
. TRBJ2-7 TRBV29-1 . CSVGLPTYEQYF TGCAGCGTTGGACTACCCACCTACGAGCAGTACTTC
. TRBJ1-2 TRBV7-2 . CASSLVVYGYTF TGTGCCAGCAGCTTAGTAGTGTACGGCTACACCTTC
. TRBJ2-1 TRBV4-3 once CASSQDLVTYNEQFF TGCGCCAGCAGCCAAGATTTAGTTACCTACAATGAGCAGTTCTTC
TRBD2 TRBJ2-5 TRBV30 few CAWSGLAGATYQETQYF TGTGCCTGGAGCGGACTAGCGGGGGCGACTTACCAAGAGACCCAGTACTTC
. TRBJ2-3 TRBV7-9 . CASSRNPGTLKGTDTQYF TGTGCCAGCAGCAGAAATCCCGGGACACTTAAGGGGACAGATACGCAGTATTTT
. TRBJ2-3 TRBV7-3 . CASSLDYGSDTQYF TGTGCCAGCAGCTTAGATTACGGGAGTGATACGCAGTATTTT
. TRBJ2-2 TRBV14 . CASSQRLPVGTGELFF TGTGCCAGCAGCCAAAGACTCCCGGTCGGCACCGGGGAGCTGTTTTTT
. TRBJ2-5 TRBV7-8 once CASRPLQETQYF TGTGCCAGCAGGCCCCTCCAAGAGACCCAGTACTTC
TRBD2 TRBJ2-5 TRBV2 few CASNQLAGEGTQYF TGTGCCAGCAACCAACTAGCGGGAGAGGGGACCCAGTACTTC
TRBD1 TRBJ2-2 TRBV13 . CASSFGTGRTGELFF TGTGCCAGCAGCTTTGGGACAGGCCGCACCGGGGAGCTGTTTTTT
TRBD1 TRBJ1-2 TRBV28 . CASSRDSSYGYTF TGTGCCAGCAGTCGGGACAGTTCCTATGGCTACACCTTC
. TRBJ1-1 TRBV30 . CAWSQRTRDTEAFF TGTGCCTGGAGTCAGCGGACCCGGGACACTGAAGCTTTCTTT
TRBD1 TRBJ1-2 TRBV2 . CASRLDRGRSSGYTF TGTGCCAGCAGATTGGACAGGGGGCGTTCGTCCGGCTACACCTTC
. TRBJ1-1 TRBV27 . CASSGRTGREAFF TGTGCCAGCAGTGGAAGGACGGGACGAGAAGCTTTCTTT
. TRBJ2-5 TRBV6-5 few CASRGVGETQYF TGTGCCAGCAGGGGAGTGGGAGAGACCCAGTACTTC
. TRBJ2-4 TRBV30 . CAWSAKISNIQYF TGTGCCTGGAGTGCCAAGATTTCAAACATTCAGTACTTC
. TRBJ2-7 TRBV21-1 . CASSMAGTGAYEQYF TGTGCCAGCAGCATGGCCGGGACAGGAGCCTACGAGCAGTACTTC
. TRBJ1-4 TRBV15 . CATSFVINEKLFF TGTGCCACCAGCTTTGTTATTAATGAAAAACTGTTTTTT
. TRBJ1-2 TRBV5-1 . CASSPDYGYTF TGCGCCAGCAGCCCAGACTATGGCTACACCTTC
. TRBJ2-2 TRBV7-9 . CASSRPVAFSNTGELFF TGTGCCAGCAGTCGCCCCGTGGCTTTTTCGAACACCGGGGAGCTGTTTTTT
. TRBJ1-5 TRBV9 . CASSLDYNQPQHF TGTGCCAGCAGCTTAGACTACAATCAGCCCCAGCATTTT
TRBD2 TRBJ2-3 TRBV5-1 few CASSWLAGSRTDTQYF TGCGCCAGCAGCTGGTTAGCGGGAAGTAGAACAGATACGCAGTATTTT